The T cell receptor (beta chain) described here comes from a study of CD8 T cells in cerebrospinal fluid in Alzheimer's disease. Frequency places this clonotype as medium-sized. Its antigen is not known. TCRdb re-called the 10x single-cell sequencing reads, yielding one record per CDR3 amino acid sequence without DNA. In all, the sample yields around 1,500 distinct CDR3 sequences. Germline V CDR1 and CDR2: LNHNV, YYDKDF (reference sequence). This CDR3 has 15 amino acids. Whole-study results and caveats: Healthy subjects less often had a clone of at least 3% than Alzheimer's patients.

Sequencing was carried out using cerebrospinal fluid. The sequence came from a human donor with mild cognitive impairment. The chain is built from TRBV15 and TRBJ2-7; TCRdb indicates TRBD2, and absent DNA this call remains unverified. The CDR3 sequence is CATSRGLAGAYEQYF. Filled out from reference TRBV15 and TRBJ2-7, the complete variable domain reads DAMVIQNPRYQVTQFGKPVTLSCSQTLNHNVMYWYQQKSSQAPKLLFHYYDKDFNNEADTPDNFQSRRPNTSFCFLDIRSPGLGDTAMYLCATSRGLAGAYEQYFGPGTRLTVT.